Below are 4 T cell receptor beta chains sequenced from a single sample in a study of OX40 agonist ivuxolimab in advanced cancers. The assay was immunoSEQ multiplex PCR, and TCRdb's table has in-frame clones only and misses some. The sample consists of tens of thousands of clones, 93% of them appearing once. The sequencing used CD4+ or CD8+ T cells sorted from blood, collected in a trial of the OX40 agonist ivuxolimab. All receptors derive from an adult with an advanced solid tumor such as melanoma, head and neck, liver or kidney cancer.

The rearrangement uses TRBV27 and TRBJ2-2, with D unclear. The length of the CDR3 is 16 residues. The V gene's germline CDR1 is MNHEY and CDR2 SMNVEV (reference sequence). Trimming pared 5 bases from V and 4 bases from J, leaving 17 bases between. For the CDR3, the DNA is TGTGCCAGCAGTGCCTCGGACCTTTACCTCACCGGGGAGCTGTTTTTT. This encodes CASSASDLYLTGELFF.

V and J are TRBV28 and TRBJ2-2; TRBD2 matches at 15 bases. Trimming took 6 bases from V and 5 from J; bases not matched to a gene: 16. This CDR3 region has 20 residues. Germline assignment: CDR1 MDHEN and CDR2 SYDVKM. CDR3 sequence (DNA): TGTGCCAGCAGGAGTTTGGATCCGGGACTAGCGGGAGGAAGGACCGGGGAGCTGTTTTTT. Translation gives CASRSLDPGLAGGRTGELFF.

The table lists this clone with a few counts. This chain joins TRBV7-9 and TRBJ1-2, with D perhaps matching TRBD1 (5 bases). The CDR3 sequence is 15 residues long. V lost 6 bases, J lost 6 bases, and 20 bases lay in between. CDR1 SEHNR and CDR2 FQNEAQ come from the germline V gene (reference sequence). The CDR3 bases are TGTGCCAGCAGTGCTTCACGACAGCTCTCCAATGGCTACACCTTC. This encodes CASSASRQLSNGYTF.

The gene calls are TRBV9 and TRBJ2-5; a weak D match, TRBD2 (6 bases). TRBJ2-7 matches the DNA end more closely, so the J call is doubtful. The CDR3 runs 15 residues. The germline gives CDR1 SGDLS, CDR2 YYNGEE. The CDR3, as DNA: TGTGCCAGCAGCGCCTCAGACGGGAGCTCCTACGAGCAGTACTTC. Amino acid sequence: CASSASDGSSYEQYF.